A single sample gave rise to the 18 T cell receptor beta chains below, sequenced in a study of cytomegalovirus exposure and HLA in healthy donors. Primers for the PCR totalled 60 Vbeta and 13 Jbeta. Profiled with immunoSEQ multiplex PCR; TCRdb holds only in-frame clones, not every one. This table lists tens of thousands of clones. Source material: PBMCs. The receptor source for this set is a woman aged 60-75 years in good health and CMV-seronegative.

This chain uses TRBV7-9 with TRBJ1-4, with TRBD1 as a possible D gene (5 bases). The CDR3 totals 15 residues. V was pared by 5 bases and J by 0 bases, with 10 bases between. Germline values: CDR1 SEHNR, CDR2 FQNEAQ (reference sequence). The CDR3 bases are TGTGCCAGCAGCCTCCTACAGGCAACTAATGAAAAACTGTTTTTT. Encoded protein: CASSLLQATNEKLFF.

This chain connects TRBV6-1 to TRBJ1-4; D perhaps matches TRBD1 (6 bases). Between the trimmed V and J ends, which lost 0 bases and 8 bases, there was a span of 10 bases. The CDR3 sequence is 14 residues long. Germline V gene data show CDR1 as MNHNS and CDR2 as SASEGT. The DNA of the CDR3 is TGTGCCAGCAGTGAAGCGATGGGGACAGAAAAACTGTTTTTT. This sequence encodes CASSEAMGTEKLFF.

The CDR3 spells CASSSTGGAGYGYTF. CDR3 DNA sequence: TGCGCCAGCAGCTCCACAGGGGGCGCGGGCTATGGCTACACCTTC. This sequence joins TRBV5-1 and TRBJ1-2; 9 positions agree with TRBD1. Losses at the gene ends were 3 bases for V and 4 bases for J; bases not matched to a gene: 7. The CDR3 length is 15 residues. In germline, CDR1 is SGHRS, CDR2 YFSETQ. Supplemented by reference TRBV5-1 and TRBJ1-2, the full variable domain reads KAGVTQTPRYLIKTRGQQVTLSCSPISGHRSVSWYQQTPGQGLQFLFEYFSETQRNKGNFPGRFSGRQFSNSRSEMNVSTLELGDSALYLCASSSTGGAGYGYTFGSGTRLTVV.

Note on this clone: This sample includes further DNA sequences coding for the same CDR3. The chain links TRBV28 to TRBJ1-5; 7 positions agree with TRBD1. The CDR3 is 14 amino acids. Trimming removed 5 bases from V and 8 bases from J; junction bases left unmatched: 9. CDR1 and CDR2 (germline): MDHEN, SYDVKM. The CDR3 nucleotides are TGTGCCAGCAGTCCCCGACAGGGTTGGGAGCCCCAGCATTTT. This translates into CASSPRQGWEPQHF.

The genes are TRBV18 and TRBJ1-3; D may be TRBD1 (5 bases). The V gene's germline CDR1 is KGHSH and CDR2 LQKENI. CDR3 length: 16 residues. V shed 3 bases and J shed 2 bases, with 14 bases lying between them. CDR3 DNA: TGTGCCAGCTCACCGGTCCCGACAGACACTGGAAACACCATATATTTT. Protein sequence: CASSPVPTDTGNTIYF.

This chain connects TRBV28 to TRBJ2-7; 8 nucleotides align to TRBD1. This CDR3 is built from 16 residues. After removal of 5 bases from V and 4 bases from J, the junction contained 13 bases not matched to a gene. Per the germline V gene, CDR1 is MDHEN and CDR2 is SYDVKM. The CDR3 DNA is TGTGCCAGCAGTCTTGTTAGGACAGGGAAAACTTACGAGCAGTACTTC. Amino acid sequence: CASSLVRTGKTYEQYF.

This chain joins TRBV28 and TRBJ2-7; the match to TRBD2 covers 7 bases. Germline V CDR1 and CDR2: MDHEN, SYDVKM. After removal of 2 bases from V and 1 base from J, the junction contained 5 bases not matched to a gene. The CDR3 covers 15 residues. The CDR3 bases are TGTGCCAGCAGTTTAGCTAGCGGAGCTTCCTACGAGCAGTACTTC. It yields the protein CASSLASGASYEQYF. Full variable domain (rest looked up from reference TRBV28 and TRBJ2-7): DVKVTQSSRYLVKRTGEKVFLECVQDMDHENMFWYRQDPGLGLRLIYFSYDVKMKEKGDIPEGYSVSREKKERFSLILESASTNQTSMYLCASSLASGASYEQYFGPGTRLTVT.

This chain uses TRBV2 with TRBJ2-7; 13 positions match TRBD2. This CDR3 region has 14 residues. Germline V gene sequence: CDR1 SNHLY, CDR2 FYNNEI. Trimming removed 4 bases from V and 5 bases from J; junction bases left unmatched: 2. The CDR3 protein is CASSAGTSGNEQYF. As DNA, the CDR3 is TGTGCCAGCAGTGCTGGGACTAGCGGGAACGAGCAGTACTTC.

V usage is TRBV28 and J usage is TRBJ2-7, with 9 bases matching TRBD1. The CDR3 sequence is 15 residues long. J gave up 4 bases and V 6 bases, and 10 bases lay outside the gene matches. Germline loops: CDR1 MDHEN, CDR2 SYDVKM. CDR3 region: CASSRTGGSGYEQYF. CDR3 DNA: TGTGCCAGCAGCAGAACAGGGGGCTCCGGTTACGAGCAGTACTTC.

This chain connects TRBV28 to TRBJ2-3; 10 positions agree with TRBD2. The germline V gene encodes CDR1 MDHEN and CDR2 SYDVKM. V shed 11 bases, J shed 5 bases, and the junction held 10 bases outside the gene matches. CDR3 length: 14 amino acids. The CDR3 loop is CASRASGSRDTQYF. In DNA, the CDR3 is TGTGCCTCCAGGGCTAGCGGGAGTCGAGATACGCAGTATTTT.

V usage is TRBV10-2 and J usage is TRBJ1-1; no clear D gene. V lost 5 bases and J 1 base, leaving 5 bases between the germline ends. CDR3 length: 12 residues. The germline V gene encodes CDR1 WSHSY and CDR2 SAAADI. CDR3 sequence: CASSRRNTEAFF. The CDR3 coding sequence is TGCGCCAGCAGTAGGAGGAACACTGAAGCTTTCTTT.

The chain combines TRBV11-2 with TRBJ2-3, with TRBD2 matching over 8 bases. This CDR3 has 14 residues. J lost 5 bases, V lost 5 bases, and 6 bases had no gene match. Germline loops: CDR1 SGHAT, CDR2 FQNNGV. In DNA, the CDR3 is TGTGCCAGCAGCGGAACGGGAGGGCTAGATACGCAGTATTTT. Translation gives CASSGTGGLDTQYF. The whole variable domain, filled in from reference TRBV11-2 and TRBJ2-3, reads EAGVAQSPRYKIIEKRQSVAFWCNPISGHATLYWYQQILGQGPKLLIQFQNNGVVDDSQLPKDRFSAERLKGVDSTLKIQPAKLEDSAVYLCASSGTGGLDTQYFGPGTRLTVL.

The chain joins TRBV14 to TRBJ2-1, with 12 bases that match TRBD1. From germline, CDR1 is SGHDN and CDR2 FVKESK. The V gene end was trimmed by 0 bases and the J gene end by 0 bases; junction bases not matched to a gene: 12. This CDR3 has 21 residues. CDR3 region: CASSQDSWDRGHLFSYNEQFF. The CDR3 DNA sequence: TGTGCCAGCAGCCAAGATTCCTGGGACAGGGGGCACTTATTCTCCTACAATGAGCAGTTCTTC.

The chain joins TRBV6-1 to TRBJ1-3; no reliable D call. The CDR3 totals 15 residues. Per the germline V gene, CDR1 is MNHNS and CDR2 is SASEGT. Between the trimmed V and J ends, which lost 7 bases and 0 bases, there was a span of 13 bases. The CDR3 is CASTPTGASGNTIYF. The CDR3 nucleotides read TGTGCCAGCACTCCTACTGGAGCCTCTGGAAACACCATATATTTT.

This sequence joins TRBV19 and TRBJ2-7; 11 positions agree with TRBD2. The CDR3 length is 17 residues. The germline V gene encodes CDR1 LNHDA and CDR2 SQIVND (reference sequence). V was pared by 0 bases and J by 4 bases, with 8 bases of the junction left unmatched. The CDR3 DNA reads as TGTGCCAGTAGTATAGAGATGACTAGCGGGACTTCTTACGAGCAGTACTTC. It translates to CASSIEMTSGTSYEQYF.

The chain couples TRBV15 to TRBJ2-1; perhaps TRBD1 as D (6 bases). Germline V gene data show CDR1 as LNHNV and CDR2 as YYDKDF (reference sequence). The CDR3 covers 14 residues. The V and J ends lost 1 base and 9 bases respectively, with 13 bases between them. The CDR3 reads CATSRADRRSEQFF. In DNA, the CDR3 is TGTGCCACCAGCAGAGCCGACAGGAGGAGTGAGCAGTTCTTC.

V and J are TRBV5-4 and TRBJ2-7; 9 nucleotides match TRBD2. With V trimmed by 0 bases and J by 4 bases, 5 bases remained unmatched. The CDR3 has 15 amino acids. Germline CDR1 is SGHNT and CDR2 is YYREEE (reference sequence). The CDR3 loop reads CASSLGSSGIYEQYF. The CDR3 DNA follows: TGTGCCAGCAGCTTGGGATCTAGCGGGATTTACGAGCAGTACTTC.

This chain connects TRBV27 to TRBJ1-1; D perhaps matches TRBD1 (6 bases). CDR3 length: 13 residues. Germline CDR1 reads MNHEY; CDR2 reads SMNVEV (reference sequence). Trimming stripped 8 bases from V and 4 bases from J, with 14 bases between. CDR3 bases: TGTGCCAGCGGTGTAGAAGGGGGCACTGAAGCTTTCTTT. It encodes CASGVEGGTEAFF.